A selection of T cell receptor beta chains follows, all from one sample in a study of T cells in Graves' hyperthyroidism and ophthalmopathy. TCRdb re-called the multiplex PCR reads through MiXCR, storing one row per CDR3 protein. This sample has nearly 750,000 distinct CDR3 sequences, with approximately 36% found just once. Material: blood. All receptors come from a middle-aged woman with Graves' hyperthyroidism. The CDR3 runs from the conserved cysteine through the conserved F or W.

CDR3 protein: CATSRAGRTHGYTF
V gene: TRBV24-1
J gene: TRBJ1-2

CDR3 protein: CASSFTGAGQPQHF
V gene: TRBV19
J gene: TRBJ1-5

CDR3 protein: CARRTENTGELFF
V gene: TRBV7-9
J gene: TRBJ2-2

CDR3 protein: CASSPTTGGLTGELFF
V gene: TRBV13
J gene: TRBJ2-2

CDR3 protein: CASSGGQGGTNEKLFF
V gene: TRBV19
J gene: TRBJ1-4

CDR3 protein: CASSPNPPSAGSPLHF
V gene: TRBV9
J gene: TRBJ1-6

CDR3 protein: CASSLSNRDYEQYF
V gene: TRBV7-2
J gene: TRBJ2-7

CDR3 protein: CATSRVTGEEAFF
V gene: TRBV15
J gene: TRBJ1-1

CDR3 protein: CASSPRQFNEKLFF
V gene: TRBV10-3
J gene: TRBJ1-4

CDR3 protein: CASSSLAGREETQYF
V gene: TRBV19
J gene: TRBJ2-5

CDR3 protein: CASSPPRSGGAKDGELFF
V gene: TRBV7-2
J gene: TRBJ2-2

CDR3 protein: CSARDSDRVGKLFF
V gene: TRBV20-1
J gene: TRBJ1-4

CDR3 protein: CASSLFQDRGQGQYF
V gene: TRBV11-2
J gene: TRBJ2-7

CDR3 protein: CASSLWGPPYEQYF
V gene: TRBV27
J gene: TRBJ2-7

CDR3 protein: CSARPSLNQPQHF
V gene: TRBV20-1
J gene: TRBJ1-5

CDR3 protein: CAISRDNYEQYF
V gene: TRBV10-3
J gene: TRBJ2-7

CDR3 protein: CSARAGVGGYTF
V gene: TRBV20-1
J gene: TRBJ1-2

CDR3 protein: CSAGQLEETQYF
V gene: TRBV20-1
J gene: TRBJ2-5

CDR3 protein: CAISDPVGELANYGYTF
V gene: TRBV10-3
J gene: TRBJ1-2

CDR3 protein: CSAPSGGPQETQYF
V gene: TRBV20-1
J gene: TRBJ2-5

CDR3 protein: CSARDTGQGNQPQHF
V gene: TRBV20-1
J gene: TRBJ1-5

CDR3 protein: CASSMIRRGNTEAFF
V gene: TRBV19
J gene: TRBJ1-1

CDR3 protein: CASSLGQGRAQGPQETQYF
V gene: TRBV12-3/TRBV12-4
J gene: TRBJ2-5

CDR3 protein: CASSDRGFSQPQHF
V gene: TRBV25-1
J gene: TRBJ1-5

CDR3 protein: CASSPRGIPWEQYF
V gene: TRBV9
J gene: TRBJ2-7

CDR3 protein: CASSRASGTTGELFF
V gene: TRBV2
J gene: TRBJ2-2